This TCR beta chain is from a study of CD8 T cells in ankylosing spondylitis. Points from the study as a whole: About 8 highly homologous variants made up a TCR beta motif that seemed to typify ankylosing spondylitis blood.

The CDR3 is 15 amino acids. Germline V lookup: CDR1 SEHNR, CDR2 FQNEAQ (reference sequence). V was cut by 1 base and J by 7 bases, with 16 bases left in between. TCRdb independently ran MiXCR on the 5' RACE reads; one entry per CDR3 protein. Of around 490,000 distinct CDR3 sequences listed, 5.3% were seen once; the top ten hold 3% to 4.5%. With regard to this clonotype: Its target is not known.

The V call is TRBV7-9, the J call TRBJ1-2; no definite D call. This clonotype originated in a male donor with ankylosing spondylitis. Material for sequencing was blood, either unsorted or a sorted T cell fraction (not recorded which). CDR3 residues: CASSLGDGRSIGYTF. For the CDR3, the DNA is TGTGCCAGCAGCTTAGGCGACGGACGGTCGATTGGCTACACCTTC.